This T cell receptor (beta chain) was captured in a study of OX40 agonist ivuxolimab in advanced cancers. Study context: As their treatment, patients were administered ivuxolimab, an agonistic anti-OX40 (CD134) antibody. Patients were infused with ivuxolimab every 2 weeks at 0.01 to 10 mg/kg. Regarding the study as a whole: Researchers did not determine the expanded peripheral T cells' antigen specificity.

V lost 3 bases to trimming and J lost 5 bases, with 2 bases between them. The V gene's germline CDR1 is MDHEN and CDR2 SYDVKM. The CDR3 is 10 amino acids. Worth noting for this clone: The antigen remains unidentified. Other DNA variants within this sample encode the same CDR3.

Sequencing was performed with immunoSEQ multiplex PCR; in TCRdb, only in-frame clones are kept and a portion is missing. The table includes tens of thousands of clones, 70% to 90% detected once. The rearrangement uses TRBV28 and TRBJ2-7; D gene uncertain. Sequenced here: CD4+ or CD8+ T cells sorted from blood, sampled in a trial of the OX40 agonist ivuxolimab. The receptor's source is an adult with an advanced solid tumor such as melanoma, head and neck, liver or kidney cancer. DNA for the CDR3: TGTGCCAGCAGTTTTCACGAGCAGTACTTC. Its protein is CASSFHEQYF.